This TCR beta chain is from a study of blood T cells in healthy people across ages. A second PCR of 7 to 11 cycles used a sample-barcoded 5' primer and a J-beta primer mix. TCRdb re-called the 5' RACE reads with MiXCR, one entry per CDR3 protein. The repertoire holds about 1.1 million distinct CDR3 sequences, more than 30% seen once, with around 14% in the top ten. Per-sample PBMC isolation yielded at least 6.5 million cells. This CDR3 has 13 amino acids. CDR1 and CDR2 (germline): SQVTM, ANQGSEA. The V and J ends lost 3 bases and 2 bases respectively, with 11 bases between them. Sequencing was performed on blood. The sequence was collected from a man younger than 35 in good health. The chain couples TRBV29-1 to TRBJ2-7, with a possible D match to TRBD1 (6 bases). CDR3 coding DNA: TGCAGCGTTGAGTGGGACAATCCCTACGAGCAGTACTTC. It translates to CSVEWDNPYEQYF.